This entry lists 8 T cell receptor beta chains sequenced from one sample in a study of cytomegalovirus exposure and HLA in healthy donors. Researchers ran the PCR with 60 Vbeta and 13 Jbeta primers. Assay used: immunoSEQ multiplex PCR; TCRdb lists only in-frame clones, some missing. This sample carries around 200,000 clones, roughly 85% of them seen once, and the ten largest clones take 4.4%. Sequenced material: PBMCs. The receptors were sampled from a woman aged 25 to 45 in good health and CMV-seropositive.

CDR3: CASSYLDRGNTEAFF. The CDR3 bases are TGTGCCAGCAGCTACCTAGACAGGGGGAACACTGAAGCTTTCTTT. The chain has TRBV5-6 and TRBJ1-1, with 8 bases lining up with TRBD1. From germline, CDR1 is SGHDT and CDR2 YYEEEE. The CDR3 sequence is 15 residues long. The trim removed 3 bases at V and 1 base at J, leaving 5 bases unmatched.

The rearrangement uses TRBV18 and TRBJ1-5, with a tentative D call TRBD1 (5 bases). The germline V and J ends were trimmed by 1 base and 2 bases, with 6 bases remaining between them. Germline loops: CDR1 KGHSH, CDR2 LQKENI. The CDR3 extends over 14 amino acids. CDR3 nucleotide sequence: TGTGCCAGCTCACCACAACAGGGCAATCAGCCCCAGCATTTT. It codes for CASSPQQGNQPQHF. The whole variable domain, filled in from reference TRBV18 and TRBJ1-5, reads NAGVMQNPRHLVRRRGQEARLRCSPMKGHSHVYWYRQLPEEGLKFMVYLQKENIIDESGMPKERFSAEFPKEGPSILRIQQVVRGDSAAYFCASSPQQGNQPQHFGDGTRLSIL.

This chain connects TRBV5-4 to TRBJ2-7; 7 nucleotides align to TRBD2. The V segment lost 4 bases and the J segment 4 bases; nucleotides outside the gene matches: 5. The CDR3 contains 13 residues. Germline V lookup: CDR1 SGHNT, CDR2 YYREEE (reference sequence). In DNA, the CDR3 is TGTGCCAGCAGCGGGGCTAGCGGATACGAGCAGTACTTC. Protein sequence: CASSGASGYEQYF.

The gene calls are TRBV7-2 and TRBJ2-1, with 11 bases matching TRBD1. The V and J ends lost 5 bases and 6 bases, in that order; junction bases with no gene match: 9. The CDR3 consists of 16 residues. Germline V gives CDR1 SGHTA, CDR2 FQGNSA. The CDR3: CASSPPRGTGGNEQFF. The CDR3 DNA reads as TGTGCCAGCAGCCCACCACGGGGGACAGGGGGCAATGAGCAGTTCTTC.

This clone was seen only a few times. The genes are TRBV5-8 and TRBJ2-7, with D possibly TRBD1 on 6 matching bases. Germline V CDR1 and CDR2: SGHTS, YDEGEE. The CDR3 contains 14 residues. V was pared by 1 base and J by 6 bases, with 14 bases between. CDR3 sequence: CASSLRQGIAEQYF. DNA for the CDR3: TGTGCCAGCAGCTTGCGTCAGGGGATAGCCGAGCAGTACTTC.

This clone has a single count. The chain couples TRBV11-2 to TRBJ2-3, with a possible D match to TRBD2 (5 bases). Germline CDR1 and CDR2: SGHAT and FQNNGV. Trimming pared 8 bases from V and 0 bases from J, leaving 21 bases between. This CDR3 region has 17 residues. The CDR3 protein is CASLRGLVHFSTDTQYF. The CDR3 DNA reads TGTGCCAGCCTCCGGGGTCTGGTCCATTTTAGCACAGATACGCAGTATTTT.

The chain carries TRBV1 and TRBJ2-3; the DNA was not compared with TRBD2, the D call given in the table. TRBV1 is termed a pseudogene. CDR3 length equals 17 residues. CDR3 loop: CTSSQDGLAGDTDTQYF. CDR3 bases: TGCACCAGCAGCCAAGATGGCCTAGCGGGGGACACAGATACGCAGTATTTT.

This sequence joins TRBV5-1 and TRBJ2-5, with 9 bases lining up with TRBD2. The V gene end was trimmed by 0 bases and the J gene end by 1 base; junction bases not matched to a gene: 4. Germline CDR1 and CDR2: SGHRS and YFSETQ. The CDR3 totals 16 residues. CDR3 amino acids: CASSLGLAELQETQYF. The CDR3 region has the DNA TGCGCCAGCAGCTTGGGACTAGCGGAACTCCAAGAGACCCAGTACTTC.